The 20 T cell receptor beta chains below all came from one sample that was sequenced in a study of shared clonotypes between healthy human individuals. Clones were sequenced by immunoSEQ multiplex PCR, and TCRdb holds only the in-frame ones, with some missing. The sample records around 2.1 million clones, 90% to 96% being singletons. Sequencing was done on a sample of naive CD4+ T cells sorted from blood. Described subset: CD45RA+ positively selected. These receptors were collected from a man aged 18-30 years in good health.

The chain carries TRBV4-1 and TRBJ1-1; TRBD1 agrees at 9 bases. The V gene's germline CDR1 is MGHRA and CDR2 YSYEKL. The V segment lost 3 bases and the J segment 5 bases; nucleotides outside the gene matches: 4. CDR3 length equals 14 residues. The CDR3 DNA follows: TGCGCCAGCAGCCAGGGGACAGGGAGGACTGAAGCTTTCTTT. This codes for CASSQGTGRTEAFF.

The chain links TRBV4-1 to TRBJ1-1; a possible D gene is TRBD1 (6 bases). Germline V gene data show CDR1 as MGHRA and CDR2 as YSYEKL. V lost 3 bases to trimming and J lost 0 bases, with 14 bases between them. CDR3 length: 16 residues. The CDR3, as DNA: TGCGCCAGCAGCCACCTCAGGGGCGAGATGAACACTGAAGCTTTCTTT. It is translated as CASSHLRGEMNTEAFF.

This chain links TRBV29-1 with TRBJ1-2; D is possibly TRBD1 (5 bases). This CDR3 contains 12 residues. Per germline, CDR1 SQVTM and CDR2 ANQGSEA. The V gene lost 4 bases and the J gene lost 4 bases, with 10 bases spanning the gap. Written as DNA, the CDR3 is TGCAGCGTTGGGGTGGGGACCTATGGCTACACCTTC. This encodes CSVGVGTYGYTF.

The chain joins TRBV27 to TRBJ2-2; D call uncertain. Looked up from germline, CDR1 is MNHEY and CDR2 is SMNVEV (reference sequence). CDR3 length: 16 amino acids. V dropped 2 bases and J dropped 0 bases, with 10 bases sitting between them. The CDR3 region is CASSLHAPPNTGELFF. The CDR3 DNA sequence: TGTGCCAGCAGTTTACATGCCCCACCGAACACCGGGGAGCTGTTTTTT.

Here the CDR3 DNA reads TGCGCCAGCAGCCGGGCAGGGCCCACCGGGGAGCTGTTTTTT. It is translated as CASSRAGPTGELFF. The chain joins TRBV5-1 to TRBJ2-2; perhaps TRBD1 as D (5 bases). Looked up from germline, CDR1 is SGHRS and CDR2 is YFSETQ. The CDR3 length is 14 residues. Trimming took off 4 bases at V and 4 bases at J, with 11 bases between the two ends.

This clone was detected once. The chain carries TRBV27 and TRBJ1-4, with D uncertain. CDR1 MNHEY and CDR2 SMNVEV come from the germline V gene (reference sequence). The CDR3 extends over 12 amino acids. The V end lost 7 bases, the J end lost 8 bases, and 11 bases lay between the germline ends. CDR3 sequence reads: CASKSVGEKLFF. The CDR3 DNA reads TGTGCCAGCAAGTCTGTCGGGGAAAAACTGTTTTTT. Full variable domain (outside the CDR3, taken from reference TRBV27 and TRBJ1-4): EAQVTQNPRYLITVTGKKLTVTCSQNMNHEYMSWYRQDPGLGLRQIYYSMNVEVTDKGDVPEGYKVSRKEKRNFPLILESPSPNQTSLYFCASKSVGEKLFFGSGTQLSVL.

The chain uses TRBV5-4 and TRBJ2-1; 13 nucleotides align to TRBD2. This CDR3 has 14 residues. CDR1 is SGHNT and CDR2 is YYREEE in the germline V gene (reference sequence). J lost 10 bases, V lost 5 bases, and 6 bases had no gene match. CDR3 coding DNA: TGTGCCAGCAGTGCCGGACTAGCGGGAGACGAGCAGTTCTTC. This sequence encodes CASSAGLAGDEQFF. Full variable domain (outside the CDR3, taken from reference TRBV5-4 and TRBJ2-1): ETGVTQSPTHLIKTRGQQVTLRCSSQSGHNTVSWYQQALGQGPQFIFQYYREEENGRGNFPPRFSGLQFPNYSSELNVNALELDDSALYLCASSAGLAGDEQFFGPGTRLTVL.

On this clone: Other DNA sequences within the sample encode an identical CDR3. The rearrangement uses TRBV5-1 and TRBJ2-1; 8 bases fit TRBD1. The V gene end was trimmed by 4 bases and the J gene end by 3 bases; junction bases not matched to a gene: 3. The CDR3 length is 14 residues. The germline V gene encodes CDR1 SGHRS and CDR2 YFSETQ. Here the CDR3 DNA reads TGCGCCAGCAGCCCAGGGGGCAACTACAATGAGCAGTTCTTC. Translation gives CASSPGGNYNEQFF. Full variable domain (missing parts from reference TRBV5-1 and TRBJ2-1): KAGVTQTPRYLIKTRGQQVTLSCSPISGHRSVSWYQQTPGQGLQFLFEYFSETQRNKGNFPGRFSGRQFSNSRSEMNVSTLELGDSALYLCASSPGGNYNEQFFGPGTRLTVL.

The chain links TRBV4-1 to TRBJ2-5, with D maybe TRBD2 (7 bases). Germline CDR1 MGHRA, CDR2 YSYEKL. V was trimmed by 0 bases and J by 5 bases, leaving 19 bases between them. This CDR3 has 17 amino acids. CDR3 in amino acids: CASSQDTWGGGGETQYF. As DNA, the CDR3 is TGCGCCAGCAGCCAAGATACGTGGGGGGGCGGTGGGGAGACCCAGTACTTC.

The V and J genes are TRBV14 and TRBJ1-4; D might be TRBD1 (5 bases). The CDR3 is 14 residues long. The germline V gene encodes CDR1 SGHDN and CDR2 FVKESK. With 0 bases removed from V and 10 bases from J, the gap between germline ends came to 12 bases. The CDR3 loop is CASSQDLDKGKLFF. As DNA, the CDR3 is TGTGCCAGCAGCCAAGATCTGGACAAGGGAAAACTGTTTTTT.

The chain combines TRBV5-6 with TRBJ1-6, with a tentative D call TRBD1 (5 bases). CDR1 is SGHDT and CDR2 is YYEEEE in the germline V gene. V was cut by 0 bases and J by 7 bases, with 14 bases left in between. The CDR3 contains 16 residues. The CDR3 nucleotides are TGTGCCAGCAGCTTGGCCACGGGCCAGGGCAATTCACCCCTCCACTTT. Protein sequence: CASSLATGQGNSPLHF.

J is TRBJ2-3 and V is TRBV6-7; D might be TRBD1 or TRBD2, each matching 5 bases. TRBV6-7 is flagged as an ORF with uncertain function. V dropped 8 bases and J dropped 0 bases, with 18 bases sitting between them. This CDR3 comprises 16 residues. CDR3 nucleotides: TGTGCCAGCGAACCAACGGGACCCACTAGCACAGATACGCAGTATTTT. It is translated as CASEPTGPTSTDTQYF.

This chain connects TRBV4-1 to TRBJ2-5, with 9 bases fitting TRBD2. CDR3 length: 15 residues. V trimming: 4 bases; J trimming: 3 bases; junction bases outside the gene matches: 6. CDR1 is MGHRA, CDR2 YSYEKL, per germline. The CDR3 region is CASSPRSGGKETQYF. CDR3 nucleotide sequence: TGCGCCAGCAGCCCACGTAGCGGGGGAAAAGAGACCCAGTACTTC.

This clone occurred once. This chain links TRBV13 with TRBJ1-1; D perhaps matches TRBD1 (5 bases). V lost 3 bases and J lost 10, with 15 bases in between. The V gene's germline CDR1 is PRHDT and CDR2 FYEKMQ (reference sequence). This CDR3 is 13 amino acids long. CDR3 nucleotides: TGTGCCAGCAGCTTTATGGGGGTGTCAGGAGCTTTCTTT. This gives the protein CASSFMGVSGAFF.

Only one count was recorded for this clone. J is TRBJ2-7 and V is TRBV5-1; D might be TRBD1 (6 bases). Looked up from germline, CDR1 is SGHRS and CDR2 is YFSETQ. Deletions cut 0 bases from V and 3 bases from J, with 16 bases between. This CDR3 has 16 residues. CDR3 in DNA: TGCGCCAGCAGCTTGGGACCTACAGGGACGGGCTACGAGCAGTACTTC. Translating gives CASSLGPTGTGYEQYF. Complete variable domain (other parts from reference TRBV5-1 and TRBJ2-7): KAGVTQTPRYLIKTRGQQVTLSCSPISGHRSVSWYQQTPGQGLQFLFEYFSETQRNKGNFPGRFSGRQFSNSRSEMNVSTLELGDSALYLCASSLGPTGTGYEQYFGPGTRLTVT.

This chain connects TRBV10-2 to TRBJ2-6; D tentatively reads TRBD1 or TRBD2 (5 bases each). The CDR3 loop spans 16 amino acids. V was cut by 0 bases and J by 3 bases, with 9 bases left in between. CDR1 and CDR2 from the germline V gene are WSHSY and SAAADI. CDR3 DNA sequence: TGCGCCAGCAGTGAGTCGAGAGGGGTTGGGGCCAACGTCCTGACTTTC. Its translation: CASSESRGVGANVLTF.

The rearrangement uses TRBV10-3 and TRBJ1-5; D ambiguous. V was clipped by 2 bases and J by 9 bases, with 14 bases between them. The germline gives CDR1 ENHRY, CDR2 SYGVKD. CDR3 size: 14 residues. Here the CDR3 reads CAISERTEGRPQHF. The CDR3 nucleotides are TGTGCCATCAGTGAGCGTACAGAAGGGCGGCCCCAGCATTTT.

The count of this clone is one. V gene TRBV5-8 combines with J gene TRBJ1-5; D unclear. Germline V gene lookup returns CDR1 SGHTS and CDR2 YDEGEE. CDR3 size: 16 residues. V was clipped by 1 base and J by 3 bases, with 14 bases between them. The DNA of the CDR3 is TGTGCCAGCAGCTTGAATTTTGGGGTTTCCAATCAGCCCCAGCATTTT. It translates to CASSLNFGVSNQPQHF. Supplemented by reference TRBV5-8 and TRBJ1-5, the full variable domain reads EAGVTQSPTHLIKTRGQQATLRCSPISGHTSVYWYQQALGLGLQFLLWYDEGEERNRGNFPPRFSGRQFPNYSSELNVNALELEDSALYLCASSLNFGVSNQPQHFGDGTRLSIL.

The chain recombines TRBV4-1 with TRBJ2-4; unclear D gene. The V and J ends lost 4 bases and 0 bases respectively, with 16 bases between them. The CDR3 is 17 amino acids. From germline, CDR1 is MGHRA and CDR2 YSYEKL. Here the CDR3 DNA reads TGCGCCAGCAGCCTGACCCCTTTGGTTATAGCCAAAAACATTCAGTACTTC. Its translation is CASSLTPLVIAKNIQYF.

This clone was seen a single time. This same CDR3 is encoded by further DNA sequences in the sample. CDR3 bases: TGTGCCTGGAGTGTACAGGGGGCCGGTGAAGCTTTCTTT. Translated: CAWSVQGAGEAFF. This chain links TRBV30 with TRBJ1-1; 9 bases agree with TRBD1. With V trimmed by 0 bases and J by 7 bases, 3 bases remained unmatched. Looked up from germline, CDR1 is GTSNPN and CDR2 is SVGIG (reference sequence). The CDR3 contains 13 residues.